This T cell receptor (beta chain) is drawn from a study of shared clonotypes between healthy human individuals. At the level of the study: The study used three CD4 naive, three CD4 memory, two CD8 naive and one CD8 memory plate per donor.

Terminally differentiated effector memory CD45RA+ cells were excluded from the naive CD8 cells, which were CD45RO-negative and positively selected for CCR7. Repertoires were generated with immunoSEQ multiplex PCR, while TCRdb's copy carries only in-frame clones and drops some. The data contain some 2 million clones, approximately 94% of them seen just once; the ten biggest clones take up around 1.1%. Study-wide points: Shared clonotypes across all four donors exceeded non-shared ones in generation probability.

As regards this clone: Antigen: not known.

CDR3 size: 16 residues. CDR1 is MNHNS, CDR2 SASEGT, per germline. With 2 bases removed from V and 0 bases from J, the gap between germline ends came to 10 bases. V is TRBV6-1 and J is TRBJ1-4; no definite D call. Sequenced sample: naive CD8+ T cells sorted from blood. The TCR was taken from a man in his late teens or twenties in good health. Here the CDR3 reads CASSELGFATNEKLFF. The DNA for the CDR3 is TGTGCCAGCAGTGAACTCGGGTTTGCAACTAATGAAAAACTGTTTTTT.